The 9 T cell receptor beta chains given below trace back to one sample, sequenced in a study of CD8+ T cells in alopecia areata. RNA was isolated and reverse transcribed to cDNA, the sequencing template. The assay was immunoSEQ multiplex PCR, and TCRdb's table has in-frame clones only and misses some. Among some 150,000 clones, about 50% were seen once, and the ten largest hold just under 20%. The input for sequencing was CD8+ T cells sorted from blood, taken at week 0. The receptors were sampled from a human donor with alopecia areata.

J is TRBJ1-2 and V is TRBV29-1; no clear D. Looked up from germline, CDR1 is SQVTM and CDR2 is ANQGSEA. V was shortened by 7 bases and J by 5 bases, with 26 bases between the two germline ends. CDR3 length: 16 residues. CDR3 nucleotide sequence: TGCAGCGCCAAGCCAGGAGGCGGAGGGCCATATTATGGCTACACCTTC. Translating gives CSAKPGGGGPYYGYTF.

The chain couples TRBV19 to TRBJ1-2, with 7 nucleotides matching TRBD1. Germline V gives CDR1 LNHDA, CDR2 SQIVND (reference sequence). CDR3 length equals 13 residues. Unmatched junction bases numbered 13, after V lost 10 bases and J lost 8 bases. The DNA for the CDR3 is TGTGCCATTCCCGACGCAGGGGGACGGGGCTACACCTTC. Translated: CAIPDAGGRGYTF.

This clone came up a few times. This sequence joins TRBV6-5 and TRBJ2-1; 7 positions agree with TRBD1. The CDR3 has 15 amino acids. The ends lost 6 bases at V and 3 bases at J; junction bases unmatched: 8. Germline CDR1 MNHEY, CDR2 SVGAGI. The CDR3 sequence is CASSSDRVGYNEQFF. CDR3 coding DNA: TGTGCCAGCAGCTCCGACAGGGTGGGCTACAATGAGCAGTTCTTC.

The J gene is TRBJ1-1, the V gene TRBV11-2, with D tentatively TRBD1 (5 bases). CDR1 is SGHAT, CDR2 FQNNGV, per germline. This CDR3 is built from 19 residues. The ends were cut back, 2 bases at V and 1 base at J, with 23 bases in the middle. The CDR3 here is CASSLSPAAGLLPNTEAFF. The DNA of the CDR3 is TGTGCCAGCAGCTTATCCCCGGCCGCAGGGCTCCTACCGAACACTGAAGCTTTCTTT. Based on the CDR3 plus reference TRBV11-2 and TRBJ1-1, the full variable domain is EAGVAQSPRYKIIEKRQSVAFWCNPISGHATLYWYQQILGQGPKLLIQFQNNGVVDDSQLPKDRFSAERLKGVDSTLKIQPAKLEDSAVYLCASSLSPAAGLLPNTEAFFGQGTRLTVV.

The rearrangement uses TRBV4-3 and TRBJ2-6; 7 nucleotides line up with TRBD2. Germline assignment: CDR1 LGHNA and CDR2 YSLEER. The length of the CDR3 is 18 residues. Trimming took 0 bases from V and 2 from J; bases not matched to a gene: 7. Here the CDR3 reads CASSQESGGSPGANVLTF. The CDR3 nucleotides read TGCGCCAGCAGCCAAGAGTCGGGGGGTTCCCCTGGGGCCAACGTCCTGACTTTC.

This clone was observed a single time. The rearrangement uses TRBV5-6 and TRBJ1-1; 9 nucleotides align to TRBD1. Germline V gene data show CDR1 as SGHDT and CDR2 as YYEEEE. The CDR3 has 16 amino acids. V lost 0 bases to trimming and J lost 4 bases; unmatched junction nucleotides: 7. CDR3 protein: CASSLAETGGVTEAFF. The CDR3 DNA is TGTGCCAGCAGCTTGGCTGAGACAGGGGGAGTCACTGAAGCTTTCTTT.

The V call is TRBV9, the J call TRBJ2-1; 10 nucleotides line up with TRBD2. The J segment lost 1 base and the V segment lost 2 bases, leaving 9 bases of the junction unmatched. Germline CDR1 is SGDLS and CDR2 is YYNGEE. This CDR3 region has 18 residues. The CDR3 DNA sequence: TGTGCCAGCAGCGTGGGGCTAGCGGGGGCCTTATCCTACAATGAGCAGTTCTTC. Translated: CASSVGLAGALSYNEQFF.

The chain is built from TRBV13 and TRBJ2-3, with D hard to call. CDR3 length equals 12 residues. Trimming took off 1 base at V and 6 bases at J, with 5 bases between the two ends. Germline CDR1 reads PRHDT; CDR2 reads FYEKMQ (reference sequence). Here the CDR3 reads CASSLVMDTQYF. The CDR3 DNA reads TGTGCCAGCAGCTTAGTGATGGATACGCAGTATTTT. The whole variable domain, filled in from reference TRBV13 and TRBJ2-3, reads AAGVIQSPRHLIKEKRETATLKCYPIPRHDTVYWYQQGPGQDPQFLISFYEKMQSDKGSIPDRFSAQQFSDYHSELNMSSLELGDSALYFCASSLVMDTQYFGPGTRLTVL.

The gene calls are TRBV2 and TRBJ2-7; D remains ambiguous. CDR1 and CDR2 (germline): SNHLY, FYNNEI. This CDR3 region has 11 residues. The V gene lost 4 bases and the J gene lost 4 bases, with 5 bases spanning the gap. The CDR3 reads CASSAGYEQYF. The DNA for the CDR3 is TGTGCCAGCAGTGCGGGTTACGAGCAGTACTTC.